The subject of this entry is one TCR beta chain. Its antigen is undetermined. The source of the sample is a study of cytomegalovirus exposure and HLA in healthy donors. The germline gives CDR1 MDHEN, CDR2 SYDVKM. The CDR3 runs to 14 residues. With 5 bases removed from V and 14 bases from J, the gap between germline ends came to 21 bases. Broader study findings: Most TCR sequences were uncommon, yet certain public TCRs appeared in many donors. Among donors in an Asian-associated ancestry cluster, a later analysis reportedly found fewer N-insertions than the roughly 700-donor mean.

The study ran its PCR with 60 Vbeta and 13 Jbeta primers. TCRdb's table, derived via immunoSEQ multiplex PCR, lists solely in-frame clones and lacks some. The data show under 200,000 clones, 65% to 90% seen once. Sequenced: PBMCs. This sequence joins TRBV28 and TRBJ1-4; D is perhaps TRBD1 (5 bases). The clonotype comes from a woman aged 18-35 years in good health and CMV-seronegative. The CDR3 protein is CASSRRGGDTFLFF. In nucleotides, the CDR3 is TGTGCCAGCAGTCGGAGGGGAGGCGATACTTTCCTGTTTTTT. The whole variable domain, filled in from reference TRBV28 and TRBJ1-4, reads DVKVTQSSRYLVKRTGEKVFLECVQDMDHENMFWYRQDPGLGLRLIYFSYDVKMKEKGDIPEGYSVSREKKERFSLILESASTNQTSMYLCASSRRGGDTFLFFGSGTQLSVL.